This T cell receptor (beta chain) was profiled in a study of cytomegalovirus exposure and HLA in healthy donors. Broader study findings: Researchers counted 164 TCR beta chains as cytomegalovirus-associated. A later analysis found TCR association rates differed by HLA locus, highest for DRB1 and lowest for HLA-C.

Germline assignment: CDR1 MGHRA and CDR2 YSYEKL. Between the trimmed V and J ends, which lost 0 bases and 3 bases, there was a span of 12 bases. The CDR3 consists of 16 residues. This clone was counted only a few times. What it binds is not known. The PCR employed 60 Vbeta primers together with 13 Jbeta primers. Libraries were prepared by immunoSEQ multiplex PCR; TCRdb keeps only in-frame clonotypes and omits some of them. The data show 150,000 to 200,000 clones, 65% to 85% seen once. Sequencing was done on a sample of PBMCs. The rearrangement uses TRBV4-1 and TRBJ1-3; D is perhaps TRBD1 (5 bases). This TCR was recovered from a man between 60 and 75 years old in good health and CMV-seronegative. CDR3 amino acids: CASSQDLGGSGNTIYF. The CDR3 coding sequence is TGCGCCAGCAGCCAAGATCTCGGGGGGAGTGGAAACACCATATATTTT.